The clone carrying this T cell receptor (beta chain) showed up just a few times. Its antigen is not known. This record comes from a study of beta chain features in type 1 diabetes. Study-level points and caveats: Patients and controls would share equally any PCR tilt toward shorter templates. Moderate yet significant TCRB CDR3 shortening was seen in Type 1 diabetes patients in all four CD4+ subsets.

Germline loops: CDR1 LNHDA, CDR2 SQIVND (reference sequence). This CDR3 comprises 12 residues. V lost 5 bases, J lost 3 bases, and 7 bases lay in between. Expressed TCRB transcripts got sequenced, as all isolated RNA was reverse transcribed. The table came from immunoSEQ multiplex PCR; TCRdb's copy has only in-frame clones and leaves some out. This sample has roughly 280,000 clones, with about 23% found just once. This TCR was sampled from a woman aged 25 to 39 with type 1 diabetes. The sample consisted of naive CD4+ T cells from blood. V gene TRBV19 combines with J gene TRBJ1-1, with a tentative D call TRBD1 (6 bases). The CDR3 protein is CASSDRYTEAFF. For the CDR3, the DNA is TGTGCCAGTAGTGACAGGTACACTGAAGCTTTCTTT.